One and the same sample provided the 8 T cell receptor beta chains below, sequenced in a study of early T cells in non-severe SARS-CoV-2 infection. Each CDR3 protein is one row after TCRdb ran MiXCR on the 5' RACE reads. The data contain over 100,000 distinct CDR3 sequences, around 13% of them singletons. Sequenced input: whole blood. The receptors derive from an adult who was a healthcare worker with PCR-confirmed SARS-CoV-2 infection or an uninfected control (not recorded which).

This clonotype was seen more than once but under ten times. The CDR3 is CASTDWGLAGDGELFF. CDR3 nucleotides: TGTGCCAGCACCGATTGGGGACTAGCGGGAGACGGGGAGCTGTTTTTT. V usage is TRBV7-8 and J usage is TRBJ2-2; 14 positions agree with TRBD2. CDR1 is SGHVS, CDR2 FQNEAQ, per germline. The CDR3 extends over 16 amino acids. The V gene end was trimmed by 7 bases and the J gene end by 7 bases; junction bases not matched to a gene: 8.

In its sample, this clonotype was seen a few times. The V gene is TRBV5-4, the J gene TRBJ2-1; 13 nucleotides line up with TRBD2. Germline V gives CDR1 SGHNT, CDR2 YYREEE (reference sequence). The CDR3 sequence is 17 residues long. J lost 4 bases, V lost 0 bases, and 4 bases had no gene match. The CDR3 reads CASSLDGLAGVYNEQFF. CDR3 DNA: TGTGCCAGCAGCTTGGACGGACTAGCGGGAGTGTACAATGAGCAGTTCTTC.

This chain connects TRBV18 to TRBJ1-6; D gene ambiguous. V lost 5 bases to trimming and J lost 7 bases, with 6 bases between them. The CDR3 length is 12 residues. Germline lookup yields CDR1 KGHSH and CDR2 LQKENI. The CDR3 region is CASSESNSPLHF. The DNA for the CDR3 is TGTGCCAGCTCAGAGAGCAATTCACCCCTCCACTTT.

This clonotype has only a few counts. This chain uses TRBV7-9 with TRBJ2-5, with 8 bases identical to TRBD2. This CDR3 is 16 amino acids long. The germline V gene encodes CDR1 SEHNR and CDR2 FQNEAQ (reference sequence). Trimming took 5 bases from V and 6 from J; bases not matched to a gene: 14. This chain's CDR3 is CASSPIPAGEVKTQYF. CDR3 nucleotides: TGTGCCAGCAGCCCGATTCCAGCGGGAGAAGTGAAGACCCAGTACTTC.

This clonotype appeared many times. This chain connects TRBV7-6 to TRBJ2-1, with 8 bases aligning to TRBD2. Germline loops: CDR1 SGHVS, CDR2 FNYEAQ. With V trimmed by 3 bases and J by 7 bases, 11 bases remained unmatched. The CDR3 has 16 residues. The CDR3 sequence is CASSLGRSGTGNEQFF. In DNA, the CDR3 is TGTGCCAGCAGCTTGGGACGTAGCGGGACCGGGAATGAGCAGTTCTTC. Complete variable domain (other parts from reference TRBV7-6 and TRBJ2-1): GAGVSQSPRYKVTKRGQDVALRCDPISGHVSLYWYRQALGQGPEFLTYFNYEAQQDKSGLPNDRFSAERPEGSISTLTIQRTEQRDSAMYRCASSLGRSGTGNEQFFGPGTRLTVL.

J is TRBJ2-1 and V is TRBV24-1; D may be TRBD2 (5 bases). Germline assignment: CDR1 KGHDR and CDR2 SFDVKD. The CDR3 is made up of 13 amino acids. Trimming stripped 3 bases from V and 10 bases from J, with 12 bases between. The CDR3 is CATSDKRVDEQFF. DNA for the CDR3: TGTGCCACCAGTGATAAGAGGGTTGACGAGCAGTTCTTC.

The sample holds a few counts of this clonotype. The V and J genes are TRBV20-1 and TRBJ2-3; D not resolved. Trimming removed 0 bases at V and 3 bases at J, with 13 bases between. The CDR3 length is 15 residues. Germline loops: CDR1 DFQATT, CDR2 SNEGSKA (reference sequence). CDR3 DNA sequence: TGCAGTGCTAGAGATGAAATAGATCCGACAGATACGCAGTATTTT. Translated: CSARDEIDPTDTQYF.

The V and J genes are TRBV5-4 and TRBJ2-3; D is perhaps TRBD1 or TRBD2 (5 bases each). Looked up from germline, CDR1 is SGHNT and CDR2 is YYREEE (reference sequence). This CDR3 has 15 residues. Trimming took 4 bases from V and 2 from J, leaving 14 bases between them. Here the CDR3 reads CASSGGHRATDTQYF. For the CDR3, the DNA is TGTGCCAGCAGCGGAGGACATCGGGCCACAGATACGCAGTATTTT.